These 15 T cell receptor beta chains were all obtained from the same sample, sequenced in a study of T cells in Graves' hyperthyroidism and ophthalmopathy. RNA transcripts provided the source from which TCR beta CDR3 regions were amplified. The HTBI primer set served for first-round RT-PCR of the TCR CDR3. Using its own MiXCR run on the multiplex PCR reads, TCRdb lists one record per CDR3 protein. In the table there are roughly 570,000 distinct CDR3 sequences, roughly 14% of which are singletons. The sequencing sample was made of blood. These receptor sequences come from a young woman with Graves' hyperthyroidism.

This clonotype was counted ten times or more. The V gene is TRBV30, the J gene TRBJ2-7, with 9 bases that match TRBD2. Germline-derived CDR1 and CDR2 are GTSNPN and SVGIG (reference sequence). This CDR3 is built from 13 residues. The trim removed 1 base at V and 3 bases at J, leaving 1 base unmatched. For the CDR3, the DNA is TGTGCCTGGAGTGAAGCGGGAGGCTACGAGCAGTACTTC. This translates into CAWSEAGGYEQYF.

Many counts were recorded for this clonotype. The CDR3 is CASSRTINHGTQYF. The CDR3 bases are TGTGCCAGCAGCCGGACTATTAACCACGGGACCCAGTACTTC. The rearrangement uses TRBV28 and TRBJ2-5; possibly TRBD2 for D (6 bases). Germline loops: CDR1 MDHEN, CDR2 SYDVKM. V shed 6 bases and J shed 7 bases, with 18 bases lying between them. This CDR3 comprises 14 residues.

The table lists this clonotype with many counts. For the CDR3, the DNA is TGTGCCAGCGGCATAGAAGAGACCCAGTACTTC. Its protein is CASGIEETQYF. The genes are TRBV6-1 and TRBJ2-5; D gene uncertain. Trimming stripped 8 bases from V and 3 bases from J, with 7 bases between. Per the germline V gene, CDR1 is MNHNS and CDR2 is SASEGT. This CDR3 has 11 amino acids.

The gene calls are TRBV27 and TRBJ2-7; 7 bases map to TRBD2. Germline V gene sequence: CDR1 MNHEY, CDR2 SMNVEV (reference sequence). CDR3 length equals 13 residues. Unmatched junction bases numbered 4, after V lost 3 bases and J lost 5 bases. CDR3 amino acids: CASSFRLADEQYF. The CDR3 nucleotides read TGTGCCAGCAGTTTTAGACTAGCAGACGAGCAGTACTTC.

The chain recombines TRBV20-1 with TRBJ2-3; 9 nucleotides match TRBD2. From germline, CDR1 is DFQATT and CDR2 SNEGSKA (reference sequence). The CDR3 has 18 residues. The V and J ends lost 5 bases and 3 bases, in that order; junction bases with no gene match: 18. The CDR3 nucleotides are TGCAGTGCTTACGAAATACCTTTTAGCGGGAGTAGTACAGATACGCAGTATTTT. Translated, it gives CSAYEIPFSGSSTDTQYF.

Ten or more counts support this clonotype. The chain has TRBV5-1 and TRBJ2-5; 9 bases align to TRBD2. V lost 0 bases, J lost 2 bases, and 5 bases stayed unmatched. CDR1 is SGHRS, CDR2 YFSETQ, per germline. The CDR3 runs 16 residues. Here the CDR3 reads CASSLAGTSSQETQYF. The CDR3, as DNA: TGCGCCAGCAGCTTGGCCGGGACTAGCAGTCAAGAGACCCAGTACTTC. The full variable domain, its missing parts supplied by reference TRBV5-1 and TRBJ2-5, is KAGVTQTPRYLIKTRGQQVTLSCSPISGHRSVSWYQQTPGQGLQFLFEYFSETQRNKGNFPGRFSGRQFSNSRSEMNVSTLELGDSALYLCASSLAGTSSQETQYFGPGTRLLVL.

This clonotype was found many times. The chain couples TRBV9 to TRBJ1-1; D unclear. The V gene lost 1 base and the J gene lost 3 bases, with 19 bases spanning the gap. The germline V gene encodes CDR1 SGDLS and CDR2 YYNGEE. The CDR3 covers 17 residues. The CDR3 is CASSVLGGRVADTEAFF. CDR3 DNA: TGTGCCAGCAGCGTACTTGGAGGGCGGGTTGCGGACACTGAAGCTTTCTTT.

Only a few counts were recorded for this clonotype. CDR3 bases: TGTGCCAGCAGTTACTCGATCGGCAGTAGCGGGAGAGTCTACGAGCAGTACTTC. It codes for CASSYSIGSSGRVYEQYF. The chain is built from TRBV6-5 and TRBJ2-7; TRBD2 matches at 9 bases. Germline lookup yields CDR1 MNHEY and CDR2 SVGAGI. V lost 0 bases and J lost 3; bases outside the gene matches: 12. There are 18 residues in the CDR3.

This clonotype was detected only once. The rearrangement uses TRBV24-1 and TRBJ2-2, with D perhaps TRBD2 (6 bases). The CDR3 is 15 amino acids. V was cut by 1 base and J by 6 bases, with 11 bases left in between. Germline-derived CDR1 and CDR2 are KGHDR and SFDVKD. The DNA of the CDR3 is TGTGCCACCAGTGATTTCGGGGGAGGACCCGGGGAGCTGTTTTTT. Protein sequence: CATSDFGGGPGELFF.

This clonotype turned up a few times. The chain recombines TRBV3-1 with TRBJ2-3; D is ambiguous. V was cut by 3 bases and J by 7 bases, with 5 bases left in between. The CDR3 has 11 amino acids. CDR1 is LGHDT and CDR2 is YNNKEL in the germline V gene (reference sequence). CDR3 in amino acids: CASSQGYTQYF. CDR3 nucleotides: TGTGCCAGCAGCCAGGGCTATACGCAGTATTTT.

V gene TRBV27 combines with J gene TRBJ2-7, with 7 positions matching TRBD1. Germline lookup yields CDR1 MNHEY and CDR2 SMNVEV (reference sequence). The CDR3 sequence is 15 residues long. Trimming at V came to 7 bases and at J to 5 bases, leaving 14 bases not matched to a gene. CDR3 bases: TGTGCCAGCACGGCAGGGGGACCTTTTTACCACGAGCAGTACTTC. Its translation is CASTAGGPFYHEQYF.

This clonotype was seen a few times. V usage is TRBV18 and J usage is TRBJ2-7; D might be TRBD1 (6 bases). From germline, CDR1 is KGHSH and CDR2 LQKENI. This CDR3 region has 16 residues. Trimming stripped 5 bases from V and 5 bases from J, with 22 bases between. The CDR3 DNA sequence: TGTGCCAGCTCAGGTAAGAAAGACAGGTTCCTGGACGAGCAGTACTTC. Its protein product is CASSGKKDRFLDEQYF.

The gene calls are TRBV12-5 and TRBJ2-1; no firm D call. CDR1 LGHNT and CDR2 FRNRAP come from the germline V gene. This CDR3 region has 10 residues. V was clipped by 9 bases and J by 7 bases, with 7 bases between them. The CDR3 is CASLGNEQFF. The CDR3, as DNA: TGTGCTAGCCTTGGGAATGAGCAGTTCTTC.

There are many counts of this clonotype. This chain links TRBV11-2 with TRBJ1-1; D remains ambiguous. The V end was cut by 2 bases, the J end by 4 bases, with 8 bases between. The CDR3 has 13 residues. Germline V lookup: CDR1 SGHAT, CDR2 FQNNGV. This CDR3 reads CASSLRVATEAFF. CDR3 sequence (DNA): TGTGCCAGCAGCTTAAGAGTTGCCACTGAAGCTTTCTTT.

The sample holds many counts of this clonotype. The rearrangement uses TRBV30 and TRBJ1-1, with D perhaps TRBD1 (6 bases). V shed 2 bases and J shed 5 bases, with 12 bases lying between them. Per the germline V gene, CDR1 is GTSNPN and CDR2 is SVGIG (reference sequence). There are 13 residues in the CDR3. CDR3 sequence: CAWSNREGTEAFF. The CDR3 DNA is TGTGCCTGGAGTAACAGGGAAGGGACTGAAGCTTTCTTT.